Given below is one TCR beta chain in context. What it binds is unknown. The sample belongs to a study of cytomegalovirus exposure and HLA in healthy donors. For the study at large: A data release that came early held around 85 million unique TCRs from HLA-typed donors.

Study findings and constraints: Highest at DRB1 and lowest at HLA-C, TCR association rates differed among HLA loci in a later analysis. With later analysis, a missense DCLRE1C variant became linked to TCR beta V- and J-gene trimming.

The primer mix had 60 Vbeta and 13 Jbeta primers. This table comes from immunoSEQ multiplex PCR, and its TCRdb copy is limited to in-frame clones, with some not included. The sample lists some 170,000 clones, approximately 81% occurring once. This CDR3 spans 13 amino acids. From germline, CDR1 is SEHNR and CDR2 FQNEAQ (reference sequence). This TCR was sampled from a woman in her 30s in good health and CMV-seropositive. The specimen sequenced was PBMCs. This chain connects TRBV7-9 to TRBJ2-3; 7 positions match TRBD2. CDR3 amino acids: CSGAGTSTDTQYF. CDR3 nucleotides: TGTTCCGGAGCGGGGACGAGCACAGATACGCAGTATTTT. Full variable domain (outside the CDR3, taken from reference TRBV7-9 and TRBJ2-3): DTGVSQNPRHKITKRGQNVTFRCDPISEHNRLYWYRQTLGQGPEFLTYFQNEAQLEKSRLLSDRFSAERPKGSFSTLEIQRTEQGDSAMYLCSGAGTSTDTQYFGPGTRLTVL.